Presented here are 3 T cell receptor beta chains from one specimen sequenced in a study of T cell changes during pregnancy in multiple sclerosis. The method was immunoSEQ multiplex PCR; TCRdb's version includes in-frame clones alone and lacks a portion of them. The table lists roughly 80,000 clones, about 92% of them singletons. Sequences were derived from peripheral blood, sampled in the second trimester of pregnancy. The source is a female donor with multiple sclerosis, enrolled in a pregnancy study.

The chain has TRBV5-1 and TRBJ1-1; maybe TRBD1 (5 bases). With 3 bases removed from V and 0 bases from J, the gap between germline ends came to 15 bases. The CDR3 is 16 amino acids. Germline lookup yields CDR1 SGHRS and CDR2 YFSETQ. The CDR3 region has the DNA TGCGCCAGCAGCTCTTACCCAGGAGGGGTGAACACTGAAGCTTTCTTT. This sequence encodes CASSSYPGGVNTEAFF.

The V and J genes are TRBV19 and TRBJ2-1; 10 bases line up with TRBD1. This CDR3 comprises 15 residues. The germline V gene encodes CDR1 LNHDA and CDR2 SQIVND (reference sequence). V shed 3 bases and J 13 bases; nucleotides not matched to a gene: 12. The CDR3: CASSIGTGVFSKQFF. The CDR3 DNA sequence: TGTGCCAGTAGTATCGGGACAGGGGTGTTTTCGAAACAGTTCTTC.

The V and J genes are TRBV2 and TRBJ2-7; 13 bases agree with TRBD2. The ends lost 6 bases at V and 2 bases at J; junction bases unmatched: 1. CDR1 and CDR2 (germline): SNHLY, FYNNEI. The CDR3 spans 14 residues. The CDR3: CASRGLAGAYEQYF. The CDR3 nucleotides are TGTGCCAGCAGAGGACTAGCGGGGGCCTACGAGCAGTACTTC. Complete variable domain (other parts from reference TRBV2 and TRBJ2-7): EPEVTQTPSHQVTQMGQEVILRCVPISNHLYFYWYRQILGQKVEFLVSFYNNEISEKSEIFDDQFSVERPDGSNFTLKIRSTKLEDSAMYFCASRGLAGAYEQYFGPGTRLTVT.